What follows are 10 T cell receptor beta chains derived from one specimen sequenced in a study of control samples from healthy donors and cancer patients. TCRdb's table, derived via immunoSEQ multiplex PCR, lists solely in-frame clones and lacks some. The listing records some 190,000 clones. The sequenced sample consisted of blood. Receptors were obtained from a woman under 40 in good health.

This chain uses TRBV11-2 with TRBJ2-3; D unresolved. Trimming removed 5 bases from V and 2 bases from J, with 8 bases in between. The CDR3 is 13 residues long. Germline V gene sequence: CDR1 SGHAT, CDR2 FQNNGV. The CDR3: CASSRSPTDTQYF. CDR3 DNA: TGTGCCAGCAGCCGTTCCCCCACAGATACGCAGTATTTT.

The chain joins TRBV9 to TRBJ2-7, with 8 bases aligning to TRBD2. V lost 3 bases to trimming and J lost 3 bases; unmatched junction nucleotides: 5. The CDR3 extends over 14 amino acids. From germline, CDR1 is SGDLS and CDR2 YYNGEE. For the CDR3, the DNA is TGTGCCAGCAGCGCAACCGGGACTAGCTACGAGCAGTACTTC. It encodes CASSATGTSYEQYF.

In DNA form, the CDR3 reads TGTGCCTGGAGCAGGGCAGGAAATGAAAAACTGTTTTTT. As protein: CAWSRAGNEKLFF. This chain joins TRBV28 and TRBJ1-4; D is possibly TRBD1 (5 bases). Between the trimmed V and J ends, which lost 11 bases and 5 bases, there was a span of 15 bases. CDR3 length: 13 amino acids. Germline CDR1 is MDHEN and CDR2 is SYDVKM.

The rearrangement joins TRBV11-3 to TRBJ2-5; 12 bases are shared with TRBD2. In germline, CDR1 is SGHNT, CDR2 YENEEA. The CDR3 has 15 residues. V trimming: 5 bases; J trimming: 4 bases; junction bases outside the gene matches: 5. This chain's CDR3 is CASSPSGGARETQYF. In DNA, the CDR3 is TGTGCCAGCAGCCCTAGCGGGGGGGCACGAGAGACCCAGTACTTC.

V gene TRBV19 combines with J gene TRBJ2-1; D is possibly TRBD1 (5 bases). V lost 2 bases and J 0 bases, leaving 5 bases between the germline ends. From germline, CDR1 is LNHDA and CDR2 SQIVND (reference sequence). The CDR3 is 14 amino acids. The chain's CDR3 is CASSIRGSYNEQFF. Here the CDR3 DNA reads TGTGCCAGTAGTATAAGGGGCTCCTACAATGAGCAGTTCTTC. The full variable domain, in which reference TRBV19 and TRBJ2-1 provide the parts outside the CDR3, is DGGITQSPKYLFRKEGQNVTLSCEQNLNHDAMYWYRQDPGQGLRLIYYSQIVNDFQKGDIAEGYSVSREKKESFPLTVTSAQKNPTAFYLCASSIRGSYNEQFFGPGTRLTVL.

The rearrangement joins TRBV5-1 to TRBJ2-3, with 8 bases aligning to TRBD1. V shed 4 bases and J 7 bases; nucleotides not matched to a gene: 5. Germline values: CDR1 SGHRS, CDR2 YFSETQ. The CDR3 is 13 amino acids. The CDR3 sequence is CASSGDRGNTQYF. The CDR3 DNA follows: TGCGCCAGCAGCGGTGACAGGGGAAATACGCAGTATTTT.

The chain uses TRBV6-5 and TRBJ1-2, with D maybe TRBD1 (6 bases). Trimming took off 6 bases at V and 8 bases at J, with 16 bases between the two ends. From germline, CDR1 is MNHEY and CDR2 SVGAGI. The CDR3 consists of 13 residues. CDR3 sequence (DNA): TGTGCCAGCAGGGCCCCGACAGGTCAAGGCTACACCTTC. This sequence encodes CASRAPTGQGYTF.

V gene TRBV2 combines with J gene TRBJ1-5; 9 bases line up with TRBD1. The V segment lost 4 bases and the J segment 6 bases; nucleotides outside the gene matches: 7. The CDR3 spans 15 residues. Germline values: CDR1 SNHLY, CDR2 FYNNEI. CDR3 bases: TGTGCCAGCAGTGCGGACAGGGGTATGAGTCAGCCCCAGCATTTT. It codes for CASSADRGMSQPQHF.

The V gene is TRBV9, the J gene TRBJ2-1; 12 bases are a match to TRBD2. This CDR3 is 15 amino acids long. V was clipped by 2 bases and J by 6 bases; unmatched bases: 3. Germline CDR1 and CDR2: SGDLS and YYNGEE. The CDR3 DNA is TGTGCCAGCAGCGTCGCTAGCGGGGGGGCCAATGAGCAGTTCTTC. This codes for CASSVASGGANEQFF. The full variable domain, in which reference TRBV9 and TRBJ2-1 provide the parts outside the CDR3, is DSGVTQTPKHLITATGQRVTLRCSPRSGDLSVYWYQQSLDQGLQFLIQYYNGEERAKGNILERFSAQQFPDLHSELNLSSLELGDSALYFCASSVASGGANEQFFGPGTRLTVL.

The chain links TRBV18 to TRBJ2-2; D tentatively fits TRBD1 or TRBD2 (6 bases each). This CDR3 region has 16 residues. Trimming stripped 1 base from V and 5 bases from J, with 14 bases between. Germline CDR1 reads KGHSH; CDR2 reads LQKENI. Written as DNA, the CDR3 is TGTGCCAGCTCACCACGGGGGGCCGGGGGAACCGGGGAGCTGTTTTTT. Its protein is CASSPRGAGGTGELFF.